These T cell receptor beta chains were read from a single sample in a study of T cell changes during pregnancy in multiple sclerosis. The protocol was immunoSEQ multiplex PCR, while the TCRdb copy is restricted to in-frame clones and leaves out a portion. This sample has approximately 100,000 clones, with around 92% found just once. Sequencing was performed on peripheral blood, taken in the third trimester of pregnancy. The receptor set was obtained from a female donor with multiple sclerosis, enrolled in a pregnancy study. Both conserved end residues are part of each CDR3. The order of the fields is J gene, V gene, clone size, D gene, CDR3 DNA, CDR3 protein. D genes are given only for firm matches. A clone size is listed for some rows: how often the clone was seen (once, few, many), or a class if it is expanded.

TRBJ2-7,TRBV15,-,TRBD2,TGTGCCACCAGCAGAGGAAGTAGCGGGAGTTACGAGCAGTACTTC,CATSRGSSGSYEQYF
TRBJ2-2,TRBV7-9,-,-,TGTGCCAGCACCTCTTCGGCTAGGTTGAACACCGGGGAGCTGTTTTTT,CASTSSARLNTGELFF
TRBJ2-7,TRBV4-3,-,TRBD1,TGCGCCAGCAGCCCAGTGAGGGGGCTGAGGGCCTACGAGCAGTACTTC,CASSPVRGLRAYEQYF
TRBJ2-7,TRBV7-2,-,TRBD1,TGTGCCAGCAGGCCTACAGGGGGCAACTACGAGCAGTACTTC,CASRPTGGNYEQYF
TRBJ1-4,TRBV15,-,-,TGTGCCACCAACAGAGAGTTTGGGGCCCCCAATGAAAAACTGTTTTTT,CATNREFGAPNEKLFF
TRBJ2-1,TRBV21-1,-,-,TGTGCCAGCAGCAAAGTTCACGCCGGGACTAGCGCAGAAAGCTCCTACAATGAGCAGTTCTTC,CASSKVHAGTSAESSYNEQFF
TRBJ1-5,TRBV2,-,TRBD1,TGTGCCAGCAGAGGACCGGGACAGGGCAATCAGCCCCAGCATTTT,CASRGPGQGNQPQHF
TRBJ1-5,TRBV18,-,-,TGTGCCAGCTCCCCGGGGTCGAGTAATCAGCCCCAGCATTTT,CASSPGSSNQPQHF
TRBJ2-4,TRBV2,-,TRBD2,TGTGCCAGCAGTGTCAGAACTAGCGCGGACATTCAGTACTTC,CASSVRTSADIQYF
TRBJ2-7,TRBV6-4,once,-,TGTGCCACGACTTGTACCCTAGCCTACGAGCAGTACTTC,CATTCTLAYEQYF
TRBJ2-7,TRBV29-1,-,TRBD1,TGCAGCGCTTCGACAGGGGGAACCCTCGGCTACGAGCAGTACTTC,CSASTGGTLGYEQYF
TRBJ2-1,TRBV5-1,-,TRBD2,TGCGCCAGCAGCCTCAAGACGAGGACTAGCGGGAGGGCCGGCTCCTACAATGAGCAGTTCTTC,CASSLKTRTSGRAGSYNEQFF
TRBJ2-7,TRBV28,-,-,TGTGCCAGCAGTAGACTTGGCGAGCAGTACTTC,CASSRLGEQYF
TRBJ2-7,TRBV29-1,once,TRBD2,TGCAGCGTCGACACTAGCGGCAGCTCCTACGAGCAGTACTTC,CSVDTSGSSYEQYF
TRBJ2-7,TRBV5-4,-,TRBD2,TGTGCCAGCAGCCTGGGGGGACTAGCGGGAGGCAACGAGCAGTACTTC,CASSLGGLAGGNEQYF
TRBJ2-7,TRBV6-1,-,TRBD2,TGTGCCAGCAGTGAGCGGGAGGGCTACGAGCAGTACTTC,CASSEREGYEQYF
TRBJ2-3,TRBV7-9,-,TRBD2,TGTGCCAGCAGCTCGGGACTAGCGGGAGCCTCGAGCACAGATACGCAGTATTTT,CASSSGLAGASSTDTQYF
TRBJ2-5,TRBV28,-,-,TGTGCCAGCAGTTTCCGAGGGGGCCGGGGGGAGACCCAGTACTTC,CASSFRGGRGETQYF
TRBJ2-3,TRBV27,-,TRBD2,TGTGCCAGCAGTATAGGACTAGCGGCGGCCACAGATACGCAGTATTTT,CASSIGLAAATDTQYF
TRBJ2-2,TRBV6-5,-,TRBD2,TGTGCCAGCAGACTAGCGGGAGACACCGGGGAGCTGTTTTTT,CASRLAGDTGELFF
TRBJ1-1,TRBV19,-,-,TGTGCCAGTAGTAACCGGGTGATAGGAGGTGACACTGAAGCTTTCTTT,CASSNRVIGGDTEAFF
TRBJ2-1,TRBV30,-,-,TGTGCCTGGAGTCCGGACAATGAGCAGTTCTTC,CAWSPDNEQFF
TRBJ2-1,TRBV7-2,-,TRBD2,TGTGCCAGCAGCTTTATCGGGAGCGGGAATCTCGACAATGAGCAGTTCTTC,CASSFIGSGNLDNEQFF
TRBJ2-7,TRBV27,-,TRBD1,TGTGCCAGCAGTTACGGACAGGGCCTCTCCTACGAGCAGTACTTC,CASSYGQGLSYEQYF
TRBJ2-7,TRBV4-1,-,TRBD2,TGCGCCAGCAGCCAAGATCTGGCTAGCGGTGCCTACGAGCAGTACTTC,CASSQDLASGAYEQYF
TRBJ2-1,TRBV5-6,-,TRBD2,TGTGCCAGTCTCACACGACAGCGGCGGGAGAGCTCCTACAATGAGCAGTTCTTC,CASLTRQRRESSYNEQFF
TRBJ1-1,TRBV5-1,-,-,TGCGCCAGCAGCTTGGACAGGGTTGACACTGAAGCTTTCTTT,CASSLDRVDTEAFF
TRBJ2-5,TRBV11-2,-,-,TGTGCCAGCAGCTTCGGGACAAAAGAGACCCAGTACTTC,CASSFGTKETQYF
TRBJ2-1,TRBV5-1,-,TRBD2,TGCGCCAGCAGCTTACCTATAGCGGGGAGCTCCTACAATGAGCAGTTCTTC,CASSLPIAGSSYNEQFF
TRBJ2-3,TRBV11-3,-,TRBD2,TGTGCCAGCAGAACGGGGACTAGCGGCCTCACAGATACGCAGTATTTT,CASRTGTSGLTDTQYF
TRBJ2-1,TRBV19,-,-,TGTGCCAGTAGTATGACAGGTATCTACCTTTCAAATGAGCAGTTCTTC,CASSMTGIYLSNEQFF
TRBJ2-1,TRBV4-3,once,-,TGCGCCAGCAGCCAAGATAATTCGTATGAGCAGTTCTTC,CASSQDNSYEQFF
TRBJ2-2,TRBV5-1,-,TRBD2,TGCGCCAGCAGCTTATGGAGGCGGGAGTCCGGGGAGCTGTTTTTT,CASSLWRRESGELFF
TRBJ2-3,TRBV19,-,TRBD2,TGTGCCAGTAGTATCTTGCCGGGACTAGCAAGCACAGATACGCAGTATTTT,CASSILPGLASTDTQYF
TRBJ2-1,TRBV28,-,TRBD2,TGTGCCAGCAGTTTACCCCAAGGACTAGCGCTCAATGAGCAGTTCTTC,CASSLPQGLALNEQFF
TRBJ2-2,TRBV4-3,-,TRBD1,TGCGCCAGCAGCCAAGGGGACAGGGTCGAGAGGAACACCGGGGAGCTGTTTTTT,CASSQGDRVERNTGELFF
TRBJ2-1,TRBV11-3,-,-,TGTGCCAGCAGCCGTCGGGGGACCGATGAGCAGTTCTTC,CASSRRGTDEQFF
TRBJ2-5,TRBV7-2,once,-,TGTGCCAGCAGTCCTCCGGCTAGTAGGGGGGAGACCCAGTACTTC,CASSPPASRGETQYF
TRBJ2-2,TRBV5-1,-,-,TGCGCCTGCTTAGCGAACACCGGGGAGCTGTTTTTT,CACLANTGELFF
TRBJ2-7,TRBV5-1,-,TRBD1,TGCGCCAGCAGCCCTGGGACAGTGTTCGGGGCAGAGCAGTACTTC,CASSPGTVFGAEQYF
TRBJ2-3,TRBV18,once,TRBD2,TGTGCCAGCTCCGCCCTTACTCCAGCGGGAGGGCCGGTCGCAGATACGCAGTATTTT,CASSALTPAGGPVADTQYF
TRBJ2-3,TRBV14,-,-,TGTGCCAGCAGCTCCCGACAGTACTCTAGCACAGATACGCAGTATTTT,CASSSRQYSSTDTQYF
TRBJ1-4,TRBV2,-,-,TGTGCCAGCAGTGAATCCCCCTCGCCGGGAGCAACTAATGAAAAACTGTTTTTT,CASSESPSPGATNEKLFF
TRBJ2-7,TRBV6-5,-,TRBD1,TGTGCCAGCAGTGGTTACAGGGGCTACGAGCAGTACTTC,CASSGYRGYEQYF
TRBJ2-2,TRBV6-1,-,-,TGTGCCAGCAGTGAGGCAGGCTACACCGGGGAGCTGTTTTTT,CASSEAGYTGELFF
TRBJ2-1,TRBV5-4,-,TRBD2,TGTGCCAGCAGCTTGGAAGCTAGCGGGATAGGTGAGCAGTTCTTC,CASSLEASGIGEQFF
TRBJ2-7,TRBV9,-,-,TGTGCCAGCAGCCCCCGACGACAGGCGCTAGCAGACTACTACGAGCAGTACTTC,CASSPRRQALADYYEQYF